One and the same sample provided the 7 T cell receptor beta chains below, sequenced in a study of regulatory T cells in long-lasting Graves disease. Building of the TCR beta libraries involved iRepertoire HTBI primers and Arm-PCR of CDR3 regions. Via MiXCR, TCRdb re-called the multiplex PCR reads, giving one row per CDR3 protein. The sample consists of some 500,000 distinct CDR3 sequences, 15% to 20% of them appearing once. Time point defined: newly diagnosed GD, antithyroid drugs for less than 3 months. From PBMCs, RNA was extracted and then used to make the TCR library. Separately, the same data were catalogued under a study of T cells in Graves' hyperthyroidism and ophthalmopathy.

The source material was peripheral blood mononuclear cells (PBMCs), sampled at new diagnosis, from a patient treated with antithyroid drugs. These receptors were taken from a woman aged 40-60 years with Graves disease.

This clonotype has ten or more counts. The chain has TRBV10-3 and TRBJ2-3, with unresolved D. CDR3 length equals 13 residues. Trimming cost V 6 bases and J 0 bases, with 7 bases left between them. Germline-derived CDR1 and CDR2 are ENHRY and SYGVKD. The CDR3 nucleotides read TGTGCCATCAGGGCGCCTAGCACAGATACGCAGTATTTT. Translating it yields CAIRAPSTDTQYF.

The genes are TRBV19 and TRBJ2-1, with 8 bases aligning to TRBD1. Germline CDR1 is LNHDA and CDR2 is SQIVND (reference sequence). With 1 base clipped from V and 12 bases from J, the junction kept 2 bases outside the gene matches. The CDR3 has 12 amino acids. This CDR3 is CASSIGGQGQFF. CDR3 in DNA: TGTGCCAGTAGTATAGGAGGACAGGGGCAGTTCTTC.

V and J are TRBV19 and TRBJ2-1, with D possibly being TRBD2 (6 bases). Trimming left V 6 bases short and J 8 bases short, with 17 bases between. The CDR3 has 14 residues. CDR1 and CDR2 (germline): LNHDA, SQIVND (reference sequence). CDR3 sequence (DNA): TGTGCCAGTAGCCTGGAACAGACTAGGGATGAGCAGTTCTTC. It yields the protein CASSLEQTRDEQFF. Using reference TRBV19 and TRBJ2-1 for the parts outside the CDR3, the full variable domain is DGGITQSPKYLFRKEGQNVTLSCEQNLNHDAMYWYRQDPGQGLRLIYYSQIVNDFQKGDIAEGYSVSREKKESFPLTVTSAQKNPTAFYLCASSLEQTRDEQFFGPGTRLTVL.

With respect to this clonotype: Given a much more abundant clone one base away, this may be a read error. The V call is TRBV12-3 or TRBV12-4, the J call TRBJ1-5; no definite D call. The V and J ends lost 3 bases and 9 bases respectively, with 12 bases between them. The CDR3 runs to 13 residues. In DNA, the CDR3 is TGTGCCAGCAGTTTCTGGGCTCACAGGCCCCAGCATTTT. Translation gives CASSFWAHRPQHF.

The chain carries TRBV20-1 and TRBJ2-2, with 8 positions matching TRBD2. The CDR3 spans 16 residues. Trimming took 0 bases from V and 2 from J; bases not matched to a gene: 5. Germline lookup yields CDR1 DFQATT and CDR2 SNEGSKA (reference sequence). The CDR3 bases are TGCAGTGCTAGAGACGGGACTAGTAGAAACACCGGGGAGCTGTTTTTT. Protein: CSARDGTSRNTGELFF.

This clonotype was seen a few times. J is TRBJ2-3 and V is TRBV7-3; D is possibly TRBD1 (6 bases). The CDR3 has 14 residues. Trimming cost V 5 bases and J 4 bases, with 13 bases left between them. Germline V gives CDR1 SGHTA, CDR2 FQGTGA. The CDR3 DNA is TGTGCCAGCAGCACCCGGGCAGGGGCAGATACGCAGTATTTT. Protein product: CASSTRAGADTQYF.

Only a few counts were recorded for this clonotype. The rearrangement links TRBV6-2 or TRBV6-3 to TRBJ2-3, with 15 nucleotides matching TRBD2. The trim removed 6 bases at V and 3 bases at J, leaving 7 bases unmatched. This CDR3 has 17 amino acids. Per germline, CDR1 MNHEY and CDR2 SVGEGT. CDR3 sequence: CASSRTSGGAGTDTQYF. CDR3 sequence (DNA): TGTGCCAGCAGCAGGACTAGCGGGGGGGCTGGAACAGATACGCAGTATTTT.